This T cell receptor (beta chain) was sequenced during a study of cytomegalovirus exposure and HLA in healthy donors. The study, taken as a whole, reports: A list of approximately 150 TCR beta chains associated with cytomegalovirus was given. A subsequent analysis found that TCR clusters from the first cohort also tended to co-occur in the 90 to 150 validation repertoires, with about 93% of cluster scores above 0.

Produced via immunoSEQ multiplex PCR; TCRdb's table is partial and in-frame only. The profile shows approximately 240,000 clones, around nine tenths of them singletons. Of note for this clone: The antigen remains undetermined.

Trimming stripped 2 bases from V and 8 bases from J, with 15 bases between. Germline V lookup: CDR1 LNHDA, CDR2 SQIVND (reference sequence). There are 15 residues in the CDR3. The V gene is TRBV19, the J gene TRBJ1-4, with D perhaps matching TRBD1 (5 bases). This clonotype was obtained from a woman in her late teens or twenties in good health and CMV-seronegative. Source material: PBMCs. The CDR3 region has the DNA TGTGCCAGTAGTATACACGGACGTCCAGGGGAAAAACTGTTTTTT. Translated: CASSIHGRPGEKLFF.